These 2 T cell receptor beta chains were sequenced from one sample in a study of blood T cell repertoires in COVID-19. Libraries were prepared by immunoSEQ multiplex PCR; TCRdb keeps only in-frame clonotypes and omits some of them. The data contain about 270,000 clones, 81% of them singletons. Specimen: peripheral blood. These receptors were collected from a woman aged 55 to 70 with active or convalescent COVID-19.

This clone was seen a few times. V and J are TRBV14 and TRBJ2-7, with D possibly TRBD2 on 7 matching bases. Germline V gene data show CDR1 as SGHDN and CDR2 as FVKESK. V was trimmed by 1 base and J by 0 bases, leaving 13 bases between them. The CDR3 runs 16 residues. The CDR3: CASSQVRRGLSYEQYF. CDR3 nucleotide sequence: TGTGCCAGCAGCCAAGTCAGGCGGGGGCTCTCCTACGAGCAGTACTTC.

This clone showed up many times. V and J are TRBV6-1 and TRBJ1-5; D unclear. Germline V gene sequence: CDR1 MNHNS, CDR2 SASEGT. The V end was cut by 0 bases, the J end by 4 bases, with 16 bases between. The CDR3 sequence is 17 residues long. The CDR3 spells CASSEAPPTVANQPQHF. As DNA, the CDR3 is TGTGCCAGCAGTGAAGCCCCACCCACTGTAGCAAATCAGCCCCAGCATTTT.